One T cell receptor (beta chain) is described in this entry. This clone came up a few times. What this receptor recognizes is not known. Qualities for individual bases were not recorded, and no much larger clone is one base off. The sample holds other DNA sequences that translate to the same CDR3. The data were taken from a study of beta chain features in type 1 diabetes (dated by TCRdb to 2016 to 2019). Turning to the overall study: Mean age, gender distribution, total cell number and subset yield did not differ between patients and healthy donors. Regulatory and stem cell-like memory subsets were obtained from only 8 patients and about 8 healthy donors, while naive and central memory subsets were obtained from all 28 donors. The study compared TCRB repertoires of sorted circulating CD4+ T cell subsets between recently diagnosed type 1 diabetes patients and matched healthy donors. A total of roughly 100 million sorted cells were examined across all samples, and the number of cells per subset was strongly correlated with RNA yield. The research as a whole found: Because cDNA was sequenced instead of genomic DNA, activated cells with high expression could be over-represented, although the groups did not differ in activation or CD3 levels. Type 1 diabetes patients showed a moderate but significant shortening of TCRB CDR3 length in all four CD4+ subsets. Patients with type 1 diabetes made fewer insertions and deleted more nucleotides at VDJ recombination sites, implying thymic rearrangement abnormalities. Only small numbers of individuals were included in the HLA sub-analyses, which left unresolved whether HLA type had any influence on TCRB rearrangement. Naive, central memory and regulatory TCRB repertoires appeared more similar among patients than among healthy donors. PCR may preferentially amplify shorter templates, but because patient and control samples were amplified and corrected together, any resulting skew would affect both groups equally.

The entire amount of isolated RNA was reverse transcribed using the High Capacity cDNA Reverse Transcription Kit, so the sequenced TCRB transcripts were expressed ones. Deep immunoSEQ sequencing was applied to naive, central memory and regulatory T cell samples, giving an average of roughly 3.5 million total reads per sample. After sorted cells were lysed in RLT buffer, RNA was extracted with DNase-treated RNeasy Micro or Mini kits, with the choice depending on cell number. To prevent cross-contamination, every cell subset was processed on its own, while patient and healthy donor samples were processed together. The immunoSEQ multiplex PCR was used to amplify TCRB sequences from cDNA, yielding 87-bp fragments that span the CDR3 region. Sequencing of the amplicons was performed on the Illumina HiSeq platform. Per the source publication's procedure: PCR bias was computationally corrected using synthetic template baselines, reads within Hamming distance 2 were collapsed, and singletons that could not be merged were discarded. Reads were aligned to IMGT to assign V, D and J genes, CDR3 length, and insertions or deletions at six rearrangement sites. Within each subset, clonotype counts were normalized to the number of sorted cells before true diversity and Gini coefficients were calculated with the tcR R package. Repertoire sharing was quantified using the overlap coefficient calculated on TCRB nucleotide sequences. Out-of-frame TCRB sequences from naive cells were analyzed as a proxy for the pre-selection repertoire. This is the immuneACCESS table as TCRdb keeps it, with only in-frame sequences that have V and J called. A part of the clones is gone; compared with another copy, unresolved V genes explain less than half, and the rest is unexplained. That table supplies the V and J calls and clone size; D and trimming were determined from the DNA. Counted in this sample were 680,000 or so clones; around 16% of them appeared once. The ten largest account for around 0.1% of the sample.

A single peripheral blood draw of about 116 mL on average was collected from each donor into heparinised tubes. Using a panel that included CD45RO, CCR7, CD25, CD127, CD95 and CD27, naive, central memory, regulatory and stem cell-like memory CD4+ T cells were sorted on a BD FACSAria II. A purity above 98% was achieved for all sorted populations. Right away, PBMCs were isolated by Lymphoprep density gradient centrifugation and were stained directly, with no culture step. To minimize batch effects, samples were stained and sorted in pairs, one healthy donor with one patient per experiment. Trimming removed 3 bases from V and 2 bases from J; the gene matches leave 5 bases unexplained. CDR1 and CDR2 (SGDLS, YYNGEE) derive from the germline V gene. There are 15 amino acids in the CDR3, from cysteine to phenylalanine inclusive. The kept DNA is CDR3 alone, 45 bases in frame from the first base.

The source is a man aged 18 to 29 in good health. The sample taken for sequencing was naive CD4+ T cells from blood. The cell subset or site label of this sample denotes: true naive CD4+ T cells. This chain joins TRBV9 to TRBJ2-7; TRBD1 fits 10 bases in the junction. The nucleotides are TGTGCCAGCAGCGCCGGGACAGGGGTGGCCTACGAGCAGTACTTC. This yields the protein CASSAGTGVAYEQYF.